This TCR beta chain comes out of a study of blood T cell repertoires in COVID-19. Whole-study context: The study drew acute and convalescent COVID-19 samples from the United States, Italy and Spain. Sources were T cells, B-cell-depleted T cells, or PBMCs; the material itself was cDNA or gDNA.

Original analysis: Amplification from reference gene primers served as the basis for estimated nucleated cell counts. The protocol was immunoSEQ multiplex PCR, while the TCRdb copy is restricted to in-frame clones and leaves out a portion. From that table come the V and J calls and clone size; the DNA was used to work out D and trimming. Of hundreds of thousands of clones in the sample, 80% to 90% are singletons; the top ten hold roughly 4%. The ends lost 0 bases at V and 1 base at J; junction bases unmatched: 3. Germline CDR1 is SGHRS and CDR2 is YFSETQ. CDR3 length: 15 amino acids. The chain couples TRBV5-1 to TRBJ2-7; 8 bases are shared with TRBD1. The sequence was obtained from a woman aged 25 to 39 with acute or convalescent COVID-19. Sequencing used peripheral blood. In DNA, the CDR3 is TGCGCCAGCAGCTTGGCAGGGGGCTTATCCTACGAGCAGTACTTC. Translation: CASSLAGGLSYEQYF.